The 14 T cell receptor beta chains below all came from one sample that was sequenced in a study of T cells in localized non-small cell lung cancer. Sequenced by immunoSEQ multiplex PCR; TCRdb stores in-frame clones only, minus some. Seen here are under 45,000 clones, around 83% observed once, and the top ten hold almost 8%. The specimen was PBMCs, collected before any cancer treatment. The source of these receptors is a man aged 35 to 70 with stage II lung adenocarcinoma.

The chain recombines TRBV28 with TRBJ1-4, with TRBD1 matching 8 bases. The CDR3 loop spans 17 amino acids. The ends lost 3 bases at V and 0 bases at J; junction bases unmatched: 6. CDR1 is MDHEN, CDR2 SYDVKM, per germline. The CDR3 region is CASSFPQGAATNEKLFF. The CDR3 DNA sequence: TGTGCCAGCAGTTTTCCCCAGGGGGCTGCAACTAATGAAAAACTGTTTTTT.

V is TRBV2 and J is TRBJ2-5; possible D gene TRBD1, 6 bases. The germline V gene encodes CDR1 SNHLY and CDR2 FYNNEI. The V end was cut by 8 bases, the J end by 5 bases, with 15 bases between. This CDR3 region has 13 residues. Here the CDR3 reads CASVRDTGETQYF. Here the CDR3 DNA reads TGTGCCAGCGTCCGGGACACGGGTGAGACCCAGTACTTC.

The rearrangement joins TRBV6-6 to TRBJ2-1; TRBD2 might be the D (5 bases). V gave up 2 bases and J gave up 1 base, with 12 bases separating them. CDR1 is MNHNY and CDR2 is SVGAGI in the germline V gene (reference sequence). This CDR3 region has 16 residues. Here the CDR3 DNA reads TGTGCCAGCAGTTACGATCTGGGCGGGTCCTACAATGAGCAGTTCTTC. Its translation is CASSYDLGGSYNEQFF.

The gene calls are TRBV10-3 and TRBJ2-1; 9 nucleotides line up with TRBD1. Germline lookup yields CDR1 ENHRY and CDR2 SYGVKD. CDR3 length: 15 residues. Germline trimming cut 4 bases from V and 2 bases from J; bases unmatched to any gene: 3. In DNA, the CDR3 is TGTGCCATCAGTGCGACAGGGGGTCCCTACAATGAGCAGTTCTTC. Amino acids: CAISATGGPYNEQFF.

This clone was seen once. The rearrangement joins TRBV27 to TRBJ2-5; D perhaps matches TRBD2 (5 bases). The germline V gene has CDR1 MNHEY and CDR2 SMNVEV (reference sequence). This CDR3 has 13 amino acids. With 5 bases removed from V and 5 bases from J, the gap between germline ends came to 12 bases. The CDR3 protein is CASSPLPGETQYF. Here the CDR3 DNA reads TGTGCCAGCAGTCCCCTGCCGGGGGAGACCCAGTACTTC.

The chain has TRBV2 and TRBJ2-1; a possible D gene is TRBD2 (7 bases). Trimming took 7 bases from V and 7 from J, leaving 14 bases between them. The CDR3 extends over 13 amino acids. Germline loops: CDR1 SNHLY, CDR2 FYNNEI. The CDR3 spells CASNLRGGNEQFF. In DNA form, the CDR3 reads TGTGCCAGCAACTTGAGGGGGGGGAATGAGCAGTTCTTC.

The chain recombines TRBV7-2 with TRBJ2-1; D remains unclear. Trimming stripped 0 bases from V and 2 bases from J, with 5 bases between. The CDR3 covers 14 residues. Germline V CDR1 and CDR2: SGHTA, FQGNSA. CDR3 nucleotides: TGTGCCAGCAGCTTAGCGGGAACCTACAATGAGCAGTTCTTC. As protein: CASSLAGTYNEQFF.

This clone was observed once. This sequence joins TRBV29-1 and TRBJ1-5, with D perhaps TRBD1 (5 bases). Per the germline V gene, CDR1 is SQVTM and CDR2 is ANQGSEA. V was trimmed by 4 bases and J by 6 bases, leaving 13 bases between them. The CDR3 covers 13 residues. The CDR3 protein is CSVAKGVGQPQHF. The CDR3 DNA sequence: TGCAGCGTTGCAAAAGGGGTAGGTCAGCCCCAGCATTTT.

The rearrangement joins TRBV11-2 to TRBJ2-1; the D is unclear. Per germline, CDR1 SGHAT and CDR2 FQNNGV. The CDR3 extends over 13 amino acids. V lost 0 bases and J lost 7, with 7 bases in between. The CDR3 spells CASSLDPRNEQFF. The DNA of the CDR3 is TGTGCCAGCAGCTTAGATCCGAGGAATGAGCAGTTCTTC.

The V call is TRBV7-2, the J call TRBJ2-3; unclear D gene. The V and J ends lost 1 base and 7 bases respectively, with 9 bases between them. The CDR3 sequence is 13 residues long. Germline CDR1 SGHTA, CDR2 FQGNSA. The CDR3 region is CASSLDRQYTQYF. CDR3 bases: TGTGCCAGCAGCTTAGATCGCCAGTATACGCAGTATTTT.

The rearrangement joins TRBV28 to TRBJ2-7, with a possible D match to TRBD1 (5 bases). Trimming cost V 3 bases and J 6 bases, with 9 bases left between them. Germline V gives CDR1 MDHEN, CDR2 SYDVKM. The CDR3 has 12 amino acids. The DNA of the CDR3 is TGTGCCAGCAGTTTCACAGGAGCCGAGCAGTACTTC. Translating it yields CASSFTGAEQYF.

This clone appeared once. This chain joins TRBV6-5 and TRBJ2-7, with no clear D. V was cut by 0 bases and J by 0 bases, with 6 bases left in between. This CDR3 comprises 14 residues. Per the germline V gene, CDR1 is MNHEY and CDR2 is SVGAGI. Here the CDR3 reads CASSYSSSSYEQYF. CDR3 coding DNA: TGTGCCAGCAGTTACTCCTCTAGCTCCTACGAGCAGTACTTC.

The chain carries TRBV19 and TRBJ2-3; D is unresolved. The CDR3 is 16 residues long. CDR1 is LNHDA, CDR2 SQIVND, per germline (reference sequence). Between the trimmed V and J ends, which lost 0 bases and 1 base, there was a span of 11 bases. CDR3 sequence: CASSIDRTQRTDTQYF. In DNA, the CDR3 is TGTGCCAGTAGTATAGACCGGACGCAGCGCACAGATACGCAGTATTTT. Filled out from reference TRBV19 and TRBJ2-3, the complete variable domain reads DGGITQSPKYLFRKEGQNVTLSCEQNLNHDAMYWYRQDPGQGLRLIYYSQIVNDFQKGDIAEGYSVSREKKESFPLTVTSAQKNPTAFYLCASSIDRTQRTDTQYFGPGTRLTVL.

The chain uses TRBV7-2 and TRBJ2-7, with 11 nucleotides matching TRBD2. This CDR3 region has 14 residues. Germline-derived CDR1 and CDR2 are SGHTA and FQGNSA. The trim removed 4 bases at V and 4 bases at J, leaving 3 bases unmatched. As DNA, the CDR3 is TGTGCCAGCAGCTCGACTAGCGGGACGTACGAGCAGTACTTC. Amino acid sequence: CASSSTSGTYEQYF.